This T cell receptor beta chain was identified in a study of T-cell reconstitution after alpha-beta-depleted transplantation in children. Findings and limits, study-wide: The high TCRbeta diversity at day 60 in some patients came from surviving recipient T cells and thymic progenitors. Hyperexpanded clones declined; after one year, newly produced T cells mostly supplied diversity. The origin of alpha-beta T cells about two months after transplant was reportedly several hundred expanded graft clones.

Unique molecular identifiers were built into the TCRbeta library. MiXCR, run by TCRdb on the PCR reads, gives a single entry per CDR3 protein. The sample consists of around 670,000 distinct CDR3 sequences, around 12% of them appearing once. Of note for this clonotype: What it recognizes is unknown.

The CDR3 loop spans 15 amino acids. Germline V CDR1 and CDR2: GTSNPN, SVGIG (reference sequence). V was clipped by 3 bases and J by 7 bases; unmatched bases: 14. This material consisted of PBMCs, taken before TCRalphabeta/CD19-depleted stem cell transplant. The receptor was derived from a girl under 10 years old with congenital amegakaryocytic thrombocytopenia, due to receive a stem cell transplant. The chain couples TRBV30 to TRBJ2-5; 7 bases line up with TRBD1. The CDR3 loop reads CAWRGTGTERGTQYF. The CDR3 coding sequence is TGTGCCTGGAGGGGAACCGGGACAGAAAGAGGGACCCAGTACTTC.